The source of this T cell receptor (beta chain) is a study of blood T cells in healthy people across ages. Using a J-beta primer mix together with a sample-barcoded 5' primer, a second PCR was run for roughly 6 to 12 cycles. TCRdb re-analysed the 5' RACE reads in MiXCR, keeping a single row per CDR3 protein. The sample shows 700,000 or so distinct CDR3 sequences, 40% to 50% of them seen only once. Per the germline V gene, CDR1 is SQVTM and CDR2 is ANQGSEA. The CDR3 is made up of 13 amino acids. Trimming stripped 1 base from V and 4 bases from J, with 11 bases between. This receptor was obtained from a man at least 80 years old in good health. This sequence joins TRBV29-1 and TRBJ2-7; a weak D match, TRBD2 (6 bases). The material sequenced was blood. The CDR3 DNA sequence: TGCAGCGTTGAAGCCACGGGAGCATACGAGCAGTACTTC. This gives the protein CSVEATGAYEQYF.